This is a list of T cell receptor beta chains from one sample in a study of CD8 T cells in Susac syndrome. TCRdb reprocessed the immunoSEQ multiplex PCR reads with MiXCR, giving one entry per CDR3 protein. Here the sample spans about 180,000 distinct CDR3 sequences, approximately 96% being singletons. Input material: CD8+ T cells from PBMCs. The source of these receptors is a human donor with multiple sclerosis. Each CDR3 is given with its conserved first and last residue. D genes are given only for firm matches.

D: -; V: TRBV29-1; length: 14; CDR3: CSVIRPGQGGELFF
D: -; V: TRBV14; length: 13; CDR3: CASSQLLSYEQYF
D: TRBD2; V: TRBV7-3; length: 15; CDR3: CASSFLAGGRETQYF
D: -; V: TRBV15; length: 14; CDR3: CATTQGSSYNEQFF
D: -; V: TRBV20-1; length: 14; CDR3: CSAVVLGRTYEQYF
D: -; V: TRBV12-3/TRBV12-4; length: 13; CDR3: CASSLSSYYGYTF
D: -; V: TRBV25-1; length: 16; CDR3: CASSDFGRGVLETQYF
D: -; V: TRBV2; length: 15; CDR3: CASRKSAGINQPQHF
D: TRBD2; V: TRBV9; length: 15; CDR3: CASSHSGGGTDTQYF
D: TRBD1; V: TRBV5-6; length: 14; CDR3: CASSSPGQGETQYF
D: -; V: TRBV7-2; length: 13; CDR3: CASSLNSVETQYF
D: -; V: TRBV9; length: 14; CDR3: CASSTHLGTPEAFF
D: -; V: TRBV9; length: 14; CDR3: CASSEGGEAYEQYF
D: TRBD2; V: TRBV3-1; length: 16; CDR3: CASSQDRGGTQETQYF
D: -; V: TRBV20-1; length: 10; CDR3: CSTHYNEQFF
D: TRBD2; V: TRBV5-1; length: 15; CDR3: CASSSDSGRRETQYF
D: TRBD1; V: TRBV7-9; length: 17; CDR3: CASSPRQGRAEDEKLFF
D: -; V: TRBV29-1; length: 11; CDR3: CSVVAPAGYTF
D: -; V: TRBV27; length: 15; CDR3: CASSLIGSSYNEQFF
D: -; V: TRBV20-1; length: 13; CDR3: CSARGGYNSPLHF
D: -; V: TRBV29-1; length: 11; CDR3: CSVAQNYEQYF
D: -; V: TRBV4-2; length: 16; CDR3: CASSPGQTATNEKLFF
D: -; V: TRBV2; length: 13; CDR3: CALDPTQGFEQYF